The sequence of this TCR beta chain was determined in a study of Graves' ophthalmopathy and Graves' hyperthyroidism. The CDR3 is made up of 14 amino acids. V was clipped by 3 bases and J by 3 bases, with 14 bases between them. Germline assignment: CDR1 DFQATT and CDR2 SNEGSKA (reference sequence). There are a few counts of this clonotype. Beta-chain TCR CDR3 regions were amplified from RNA transcripts. The first round was an RT-PCR with HTBI primers, and the second round was a multiplex PCR. TCRdb itself ran the multiplex PCR reads through MiXCR, one entry per CDR3 protein. The sample records 400,000 to 450,000 distinct CDR3 sequences, 21% being singletons.

The sequencing sample was made of peripheral blood. The sequence was obtained from a woman under 30 with stable Graves' hyperthyroidism. The chain is built from TRBV20-1 and TRBJ2-5, with D unclear. In nucleotides, the CDR3 is TGCAGTGCTAGCTCGGCTTCTCAGAAAGAGACCCAGTACTTC. It is translated as CSASSASQKETQYF.